This T cell receptor (beta chain) stems from a study of blood T cell repertoires in COVID-19. Study at large: PBMCs, B-cell-depleted T cells, or T cells were the source of the cDNA or gDNA that made up the material.

Participant-reported clinical history was the basis for cohort assignment. This CDR3 is 17 amino acids long. Germline loops: CDR1 SGHAT, CDR2 FQNNGV. Losses at the gene ends were 2 bases for V and 5 bases for J; bases not matched to a gene: 13. Original data processing: Reference gene primer amplification in the assay estimated nucleated cell counts. Assay used: immunoSEQ multiplex PCR; TCRdb lists only in-frame clones, some missing. That table furnishes V, J and clone size, whereas the DNA furnished D and trimming. The data contain about 320,000 clones, around 90% of them seen just once; the ten biggest clones take up 2.6%.

The chain carries TRBV11-2 and TRBJ2-7; 9 nucleotides match TRBD1. Sequencing was done on a sample of PBMCs or T cells enriched from blood (not recorded which). The TCR was taken from a man between 60 and 75 years old who had recovered from COVID-19. CDR3 sequence: CASSLIYLGTGSHEQYF. The CDR3 coding sequence is TGTGCCAGCAGCTTAATATATTTGGGGACAGGGAGCCACGAGCAGTACTTC. Together with reference TRBV11-2 and TRBJ2-7, the CDR3 gives the full variable domain: EAGVAQSPRYKIIEKRQSVAFWCNPISGHATLYWYQQILGQGPKLLIQFQNNGVVDDSQLPKDRFSAERLKGVDSTLKIQPAKLEDSAVYLCASSLIYLGTGSHEQYFGPGTRLTVT.